The sequence of this T cell receptor (beta chain) was determined in a study of T cell responses to AZD1222 COVID-19 vaccine. The V gene lost 6 bases and the J gene lost 5 bases, with 17 bases spanning the gap. Per germline, CDR1 SGDLS and CDR2 YYNGEE. The CDR3 length is 15 residues. TCRdb's table, derived via immunoSEQ multiplex PCR, lists solely in-frame clones and lacks some. The sample records about 97,000 clones, 90% to 95% being singletons. The clonotype was recovered from an adult in good health. The sequenced sample was peripheral blood, obtained on day 0 of AZD1222 vaccination. The V gene is TRBV9, the J gene TRBJ1-4; D may be TRBD1 (6 bases). CDR3 DNA: TGTGCCAGCACCCCGAGGCAGGGGACGAATGAAAAACTGTTTTTT. This translates into CASTPRQGTNEKLFF.